This TCR beta chain was obtained from a study of shared clonotypes between healthy human individuals. Clones were sequenced by immunoSEQ multiplex PCR, and TCRdb holds only the in-frame ones, with some missing. The sample comprises around 1.5 million clones, under 99% of which are singletons, and 0.45% rests with the top ten. J was trimmed by 6 bases and V by 7 bases; bases with no gene match: 13. Per germline, CDR1 SQVTM and CDR2 ANQGSEA. The CDR3 runs 14 residues. The receptor was derived from a man under 40 in good health. The sample consisted of naive CD4+ T cells sorted from blood. The subset denotes: CD45RA+ positively selected. The J gene is TRBJ2-7, the V gene TRBV29-1, with 9 bases fitting TRBD1. CDR3 sequence (DNA): TGCAGCGCCAACCCGGGACAGGGAGTTCCCGAGCAGTACTTC. This codes for CSANPGQGVPEQYF.